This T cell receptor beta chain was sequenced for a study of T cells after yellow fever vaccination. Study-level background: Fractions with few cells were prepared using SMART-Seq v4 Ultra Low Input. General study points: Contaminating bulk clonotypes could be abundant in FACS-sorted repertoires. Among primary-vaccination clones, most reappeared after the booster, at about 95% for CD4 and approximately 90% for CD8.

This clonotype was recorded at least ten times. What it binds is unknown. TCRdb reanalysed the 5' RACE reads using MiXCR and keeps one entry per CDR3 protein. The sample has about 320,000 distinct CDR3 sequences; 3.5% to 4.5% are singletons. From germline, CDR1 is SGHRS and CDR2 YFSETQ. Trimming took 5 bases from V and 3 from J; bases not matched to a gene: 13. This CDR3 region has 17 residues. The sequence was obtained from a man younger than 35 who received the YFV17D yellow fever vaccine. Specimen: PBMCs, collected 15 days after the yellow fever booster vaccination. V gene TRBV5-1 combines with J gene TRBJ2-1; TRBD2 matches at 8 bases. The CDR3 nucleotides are TGCGCCAGCAGTCTCACCCCAGCGGGGGCCGTCTACAATGAGCAGTTCTTC. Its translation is CASSLTPAGAVYNEQFF.